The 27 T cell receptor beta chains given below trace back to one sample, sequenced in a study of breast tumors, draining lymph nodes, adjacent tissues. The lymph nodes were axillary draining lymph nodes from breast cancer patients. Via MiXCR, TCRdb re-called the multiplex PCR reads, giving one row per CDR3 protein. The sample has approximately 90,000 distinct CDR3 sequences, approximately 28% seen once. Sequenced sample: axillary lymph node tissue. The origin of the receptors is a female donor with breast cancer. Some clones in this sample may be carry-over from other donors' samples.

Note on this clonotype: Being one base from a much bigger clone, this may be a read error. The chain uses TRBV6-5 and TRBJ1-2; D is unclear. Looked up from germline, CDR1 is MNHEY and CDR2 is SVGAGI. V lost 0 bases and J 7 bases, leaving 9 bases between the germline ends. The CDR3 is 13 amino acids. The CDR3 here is CASSYSRRAGYTF. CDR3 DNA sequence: TGTGCCAGCAGTTACTCGAGGCGGGCTGGCTACACCTTC.

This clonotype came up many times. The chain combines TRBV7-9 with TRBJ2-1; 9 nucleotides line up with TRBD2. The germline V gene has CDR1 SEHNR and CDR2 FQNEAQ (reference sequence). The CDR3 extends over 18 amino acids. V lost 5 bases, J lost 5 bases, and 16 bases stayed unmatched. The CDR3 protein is CASSLRLRGRAGNNEQFF. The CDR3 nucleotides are TGTGCCAGCAGCCTACGACTTCGCGGGAGGGCCGGGAACAATGAGCAGTTCTTC.

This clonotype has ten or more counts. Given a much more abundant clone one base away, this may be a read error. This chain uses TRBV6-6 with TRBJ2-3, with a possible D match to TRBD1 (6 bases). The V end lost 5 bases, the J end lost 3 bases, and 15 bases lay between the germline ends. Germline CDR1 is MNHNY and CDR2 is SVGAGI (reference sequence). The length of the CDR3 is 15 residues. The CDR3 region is CASSLPGQGTDTQYF. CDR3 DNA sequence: TGTGCCAGCAGTCTCCCGGGACAAGGGACAGATACGCAGTATTTT.

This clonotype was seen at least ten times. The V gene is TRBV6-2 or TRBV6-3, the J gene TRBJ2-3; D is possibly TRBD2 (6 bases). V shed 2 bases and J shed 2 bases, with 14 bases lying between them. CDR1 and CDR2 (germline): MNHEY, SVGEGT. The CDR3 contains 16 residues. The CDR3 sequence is CASSYVGGLHTDTQYF. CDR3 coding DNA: TGTGCCAGCAGTTACGTCGGGGGATTGCACACAGATACGCAGTATTTT.

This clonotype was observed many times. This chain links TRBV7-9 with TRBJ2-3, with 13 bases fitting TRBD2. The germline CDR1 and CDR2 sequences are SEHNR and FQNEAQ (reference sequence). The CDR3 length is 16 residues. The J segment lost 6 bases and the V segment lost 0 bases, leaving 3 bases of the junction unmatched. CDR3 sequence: CASSLATSGRSDTQYF. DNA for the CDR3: TGTGCCAGCAGCTTAGCGACTAGCGGGAGGTCCGATACGCAGTATTTT.

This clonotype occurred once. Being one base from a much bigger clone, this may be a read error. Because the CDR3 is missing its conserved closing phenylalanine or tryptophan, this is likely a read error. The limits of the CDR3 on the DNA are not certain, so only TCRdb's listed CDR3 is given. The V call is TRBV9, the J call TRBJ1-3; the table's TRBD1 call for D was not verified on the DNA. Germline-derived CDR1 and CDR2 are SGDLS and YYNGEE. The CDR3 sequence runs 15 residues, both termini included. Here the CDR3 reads CASSVAGTSGNTTYL.

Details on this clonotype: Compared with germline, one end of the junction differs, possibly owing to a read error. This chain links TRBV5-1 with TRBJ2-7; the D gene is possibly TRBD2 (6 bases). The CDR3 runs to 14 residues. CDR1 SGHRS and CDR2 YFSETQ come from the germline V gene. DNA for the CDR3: TGCGCCAGCAGCTTAAGCGGGTACCCCTACGAGCTGTACTTC. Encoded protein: CASSLSGYPYELYF.

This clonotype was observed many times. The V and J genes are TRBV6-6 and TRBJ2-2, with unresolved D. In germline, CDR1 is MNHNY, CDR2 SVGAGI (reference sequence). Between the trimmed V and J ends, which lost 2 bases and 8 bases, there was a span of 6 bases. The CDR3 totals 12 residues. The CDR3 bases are TGTGCCAGCAGTTACACATCAGGGGAGCTGTTTTTT. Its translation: CASSYTSGELFF.

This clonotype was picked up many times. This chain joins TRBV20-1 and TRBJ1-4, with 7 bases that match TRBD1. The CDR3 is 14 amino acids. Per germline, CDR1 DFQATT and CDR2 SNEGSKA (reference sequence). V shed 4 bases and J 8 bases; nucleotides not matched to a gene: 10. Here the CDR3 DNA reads TGCAGTGCTACTCGGGACAGTTCGGCCGAAAAACTGTTTTTT. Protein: CSATRDSSAEKLFF.

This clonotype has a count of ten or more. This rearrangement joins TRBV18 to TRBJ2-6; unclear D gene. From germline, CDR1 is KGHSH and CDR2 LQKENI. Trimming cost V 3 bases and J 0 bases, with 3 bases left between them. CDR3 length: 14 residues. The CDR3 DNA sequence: TGTGCCAGCTCACCGACCTCTGGGGCCAACGTCCTGACTTTC. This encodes CASSPTSGANVLTF.

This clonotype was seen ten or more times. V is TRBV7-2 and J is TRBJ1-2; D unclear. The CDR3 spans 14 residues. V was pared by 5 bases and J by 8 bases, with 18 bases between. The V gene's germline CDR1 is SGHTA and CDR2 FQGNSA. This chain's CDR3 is CASSPPGSVPGYTF. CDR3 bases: TGTGCCAGCAGCCCCCCGGGCTCGGTACCGGGCTACACCTTC. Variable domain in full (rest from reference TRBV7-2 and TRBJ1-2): GAGVSQSPSNKVTEKGKDVELRCDPISGHTALYWYRQSLGQGLEFLIYFQGNSAPDKSGLPSDRFSAERTGGSVSTLTIQRTQQEDSAVYLCASSPPGSVPGYTFGSGTRLTVV.

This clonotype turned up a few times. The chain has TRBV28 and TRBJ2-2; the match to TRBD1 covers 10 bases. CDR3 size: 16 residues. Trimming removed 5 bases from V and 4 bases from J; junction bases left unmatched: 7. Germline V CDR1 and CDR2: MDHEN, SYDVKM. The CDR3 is CASSLSRTGGTGELFF. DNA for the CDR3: TGTGCCAGCAGTCTGTCTAGGACAGGGGGCACCGGGGAGCTGTTTTTT.

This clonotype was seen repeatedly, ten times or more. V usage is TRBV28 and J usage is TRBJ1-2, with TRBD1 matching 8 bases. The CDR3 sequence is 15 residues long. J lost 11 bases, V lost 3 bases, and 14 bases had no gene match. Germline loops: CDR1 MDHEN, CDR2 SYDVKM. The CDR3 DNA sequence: TGTGCCAGCAGTTTGGGACAGGATGGCCCTGCCCAATACACCTTC. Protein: CASSLGQDGPAQYTF.

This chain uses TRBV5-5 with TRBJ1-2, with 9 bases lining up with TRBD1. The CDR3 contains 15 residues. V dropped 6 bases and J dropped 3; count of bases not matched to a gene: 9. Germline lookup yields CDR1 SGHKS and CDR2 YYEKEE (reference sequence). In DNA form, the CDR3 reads TGTGCCAGCAATTTGACGTGGACAGGGGACTATGGCTACACCTTC. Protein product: CASNLTWTGDYGYTF.

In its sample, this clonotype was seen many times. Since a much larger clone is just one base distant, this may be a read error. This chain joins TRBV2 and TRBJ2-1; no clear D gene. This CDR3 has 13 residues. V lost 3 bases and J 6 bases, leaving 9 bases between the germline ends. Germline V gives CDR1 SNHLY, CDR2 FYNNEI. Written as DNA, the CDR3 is TGTGCCAGCAGTGAGGGTCCCTGCAATGAGCAGTTCTTC. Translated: CASSEGPCNEQFF.

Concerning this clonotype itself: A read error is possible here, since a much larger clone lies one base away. The DNA of the CDR3 is TGCAGTGCAGGGTCCTACAATGAGCAGTCCTTC. It is translated as CSAGSYNEQSF. V and J are TRBV20-1 and TRBJ2-1; D is undetermined. The CDR3 runs 11 residues. CDR1 is DFQATT, CDR2 SNEGSKA, per germline (reference sequence).

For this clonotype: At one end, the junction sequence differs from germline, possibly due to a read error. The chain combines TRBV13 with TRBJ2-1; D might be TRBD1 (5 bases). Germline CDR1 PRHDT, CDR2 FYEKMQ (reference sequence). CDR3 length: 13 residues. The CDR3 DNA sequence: TGTGCCAGCAGCGTAGGGGCGGACACTGAGCAGTTCTTC. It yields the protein CASSVGADTEQFF.

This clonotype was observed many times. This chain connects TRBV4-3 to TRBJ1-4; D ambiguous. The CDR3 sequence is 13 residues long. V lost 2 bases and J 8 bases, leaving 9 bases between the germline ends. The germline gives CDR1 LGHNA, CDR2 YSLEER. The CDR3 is CASSQRTGEKLFF. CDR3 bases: TGCGCCAGCAGCCAACGAACGGGGGAAAAACTGTTTTTT.

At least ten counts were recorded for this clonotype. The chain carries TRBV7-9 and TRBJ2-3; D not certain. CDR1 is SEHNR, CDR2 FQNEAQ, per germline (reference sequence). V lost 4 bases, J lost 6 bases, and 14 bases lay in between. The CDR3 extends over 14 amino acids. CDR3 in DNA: TGTGCCAGCAGCTCGCGGATCTCGTCGGATACGCAGTATTTT. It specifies CASSSRISSDTQYF.

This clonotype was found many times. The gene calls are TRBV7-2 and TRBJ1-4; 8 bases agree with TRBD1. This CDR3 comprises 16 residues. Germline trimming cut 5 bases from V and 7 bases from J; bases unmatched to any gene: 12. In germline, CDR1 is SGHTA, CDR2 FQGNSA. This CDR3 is CASSIRRQGAGEKLFF. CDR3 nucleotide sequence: TGTGCCAGCAGCATTAGGAGGCAGGGGGCAGGTGAAAAACTGTTTTTT.

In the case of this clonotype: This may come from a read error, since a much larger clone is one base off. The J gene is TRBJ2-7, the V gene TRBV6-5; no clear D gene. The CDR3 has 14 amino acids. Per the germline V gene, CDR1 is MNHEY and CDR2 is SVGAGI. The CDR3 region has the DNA TGTGCCAGCAGTCACGTTGGAGTTGGGTACGAGCGGTACTTC. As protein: CASSHVGVGYERYF.

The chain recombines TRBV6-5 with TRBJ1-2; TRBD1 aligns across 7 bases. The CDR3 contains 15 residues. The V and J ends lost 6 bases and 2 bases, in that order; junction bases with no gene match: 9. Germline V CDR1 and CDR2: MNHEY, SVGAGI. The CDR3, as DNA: TGTGCCAGCAGAGGGGGCAGGGAGCCGAACTATGGCTACACCTTC. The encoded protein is CASRGGREPNYGYTF.

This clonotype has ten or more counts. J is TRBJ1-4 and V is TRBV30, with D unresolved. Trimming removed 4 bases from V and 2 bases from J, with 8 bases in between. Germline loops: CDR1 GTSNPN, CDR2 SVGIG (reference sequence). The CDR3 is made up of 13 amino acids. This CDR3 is CAWTVQTNEKLFF. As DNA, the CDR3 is TGTGCCTGGACCGTGCAGACTAATGAAAAACTGTTTTTT.

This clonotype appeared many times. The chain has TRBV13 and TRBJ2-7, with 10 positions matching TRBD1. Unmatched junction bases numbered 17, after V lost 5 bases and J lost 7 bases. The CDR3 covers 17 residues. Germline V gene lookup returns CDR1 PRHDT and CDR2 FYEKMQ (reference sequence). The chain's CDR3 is CASSPAEGDRGLGEQYF. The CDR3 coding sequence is TGTGCCAGCAGCCCCGCCGAGGGGGACAGGGGACTGGGGGAGCAGTACTTC.

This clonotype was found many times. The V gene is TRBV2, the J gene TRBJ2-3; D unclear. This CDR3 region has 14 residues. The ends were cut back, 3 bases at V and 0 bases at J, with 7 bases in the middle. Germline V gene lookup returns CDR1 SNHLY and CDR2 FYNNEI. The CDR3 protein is CASSDYGSTDTQYF. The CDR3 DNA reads TGTGCCAGCAGTGATTACGGGAGCACAGATACGCAGTATTTT.

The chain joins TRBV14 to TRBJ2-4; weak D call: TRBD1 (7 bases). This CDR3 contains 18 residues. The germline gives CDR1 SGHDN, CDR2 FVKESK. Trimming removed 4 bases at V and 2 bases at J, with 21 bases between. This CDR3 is CASSPTWRGLTTKNIQYF. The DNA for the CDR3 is TGTGCCAGCAGCCCCACCTGGAGGGGGCTGACTACCAAAAACATTCAGTACTTC.

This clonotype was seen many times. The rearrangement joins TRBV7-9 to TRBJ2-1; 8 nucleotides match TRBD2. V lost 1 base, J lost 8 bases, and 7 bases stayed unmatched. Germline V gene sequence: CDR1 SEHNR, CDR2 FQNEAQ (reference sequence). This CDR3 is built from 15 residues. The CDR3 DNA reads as TGTGCCAGCAGCTTAGATGGGACTAGGCCGTATGAGCAGTTCTTC. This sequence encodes CASSLDGTRPYEQFF.